The clone carrying this TCR beta chain turned up a few times. Its target is unknown. This sample is drawn from a study of beta chain features in type 1 diabetes. Study observations and caveats: Relative to healthy donors, patients appeared to have naive, central memory and Treg TCRB repertoires that were more similar. Resolution of whether HLA type affects TCRB rearrangement was not achieved here.

Expressed TCRB transcripts were sequenced, since all the RNA that had been isolated was reverse transcribed. Assay used: immunoSEQ multiplex PCR; TCRdb lists only in-frame clones, some missing. The data show roughly 140,000 clones, with 6% to 7.5% seen just once and around 1.5% held by the top ten. The CDR3 has 17 amino acids. V was pared by 1 base and J by 1 base, with 15 bases between. Germline lookup yields CDR1 MDHEN and CDR2 SYDVKM. This TCR derives from a woman younger than 45 in good health. The J gene is TRBJ2-3, the V gene TRBV28, with a possible D match to TRBD2 (5 bases). The sample taken for sequencing was central memory CD4+ T cells from blood. Written as DNA, the CDR3 is TGTGCCAGCAGTTTATACCCCAGAGGGAGTGGCACAGATACGCAGTATTTT. Its translation: CASSLYPRGSGTDTQYF.